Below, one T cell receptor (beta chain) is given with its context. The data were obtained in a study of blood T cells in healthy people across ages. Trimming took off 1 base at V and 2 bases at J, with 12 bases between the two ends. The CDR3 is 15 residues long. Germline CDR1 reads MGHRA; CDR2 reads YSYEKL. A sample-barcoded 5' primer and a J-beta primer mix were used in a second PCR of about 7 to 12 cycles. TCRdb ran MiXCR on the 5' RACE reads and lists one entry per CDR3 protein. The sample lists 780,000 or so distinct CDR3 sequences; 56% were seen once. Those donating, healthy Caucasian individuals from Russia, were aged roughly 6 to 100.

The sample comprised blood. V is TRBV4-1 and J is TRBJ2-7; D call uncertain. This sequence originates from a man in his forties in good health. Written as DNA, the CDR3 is TGCGCCAGCAGCCAAGGGGGTGGCAGCACCTACGAGCAGTACTTC. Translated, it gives CASSQGGGSTYEQYF.